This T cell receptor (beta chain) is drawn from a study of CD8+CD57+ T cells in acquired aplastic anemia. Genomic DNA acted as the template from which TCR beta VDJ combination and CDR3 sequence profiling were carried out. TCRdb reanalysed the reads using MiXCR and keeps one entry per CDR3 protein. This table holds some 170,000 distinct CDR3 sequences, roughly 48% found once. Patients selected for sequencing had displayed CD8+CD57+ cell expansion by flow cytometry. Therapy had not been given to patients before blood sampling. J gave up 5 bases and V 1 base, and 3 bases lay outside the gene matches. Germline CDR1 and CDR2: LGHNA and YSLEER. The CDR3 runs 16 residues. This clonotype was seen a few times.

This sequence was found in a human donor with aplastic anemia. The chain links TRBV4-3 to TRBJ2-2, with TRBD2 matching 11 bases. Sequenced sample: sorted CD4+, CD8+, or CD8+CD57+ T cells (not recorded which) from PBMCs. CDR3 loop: CASSQGLAGGTGELFF. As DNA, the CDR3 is TGCGCCAGCAGCCAAGGGCTAGCGGGGGGTACCGGGGAGCTGTTTTTT.